The 10 T cell receptor beta chains in this list originate from one sample, sequenced in a study of response to subunit inactivated influenza vaccine. TCRdb ran MiXCR on the RT-PCR reads and lists one entry per CDR3 protein. The table includes about 300,000 distinct CDR3 sequences, roughly a fifth detected once. The starting material was PBMCs from blood, obtained approximately 20 months after vaccination. These TCRs come from a man between 50 and 70 years old who received an inactivated influenza vaccine.

The chain joins TRBV2 to TRBJ2-5; 9 positions agree with TRBD1. The V and J ends lost 6 bases and 2 bases, in that order; junction bases with no gene match: 10. The CDR3 totals 16 residues. Looked up from germline, CDR1 is SNHLY and CDR2 is FYNNEI. CDR3 region: CASRDFGQGYQETQYF. The CDR3 DNA reads TGTGCCAGCAGGGACTTTGGACAGGGGTATCAAGAGACCCAGTACTTC.

This clonotype was observed a few times. Here the CDR3 DNA reads TGTGCCAGCAGTTTAGGAGATCTCACCGGGGAGCTGTTTTTT. It codes for CASSLGDLTGELFF. The chain employs TRBV12-3 or TRBV12-4 and TRBJ2-2, with D unclear. V shed 1 base and J shed 4 bases, with 7 bases lying between them. The CDR3 length is 14 residues.

This clonotype was counted between two and nine times. The chain links TRBV6-2 or TRBV6-3 to TRBJ1-1, with a possible D match to TRBD1 (6 bases). Germline CDR1 MNHEY, CDR2 SVGEGT. The CDR3 contains 17 residues. V lost 9 bases to trimming and J lost 0 bases, with 23 bases between them. The CDR3 coding sequence is TGTGCCAGTCGAAAGTGGGCGACAGGCGATTTGAACACTGAAGCTTTCTTT. Its translation: CASRKWATGDLNTEAFF.

A few counts support this clonotype. The V call is TRBV5-1, the J call TRBJ1-5; weak D call: TRBD1 (5 bases). The CDR3 runs to 15 residues. Per the germline V gene, CDR1 is SGHRS and CDR2 is YFSETQ. The V end was cut by 4 bases, the J end by 1 base, with 12 bases between. CDR3 DNA: TGCGCCAGCAGCCCGACGGGGGACAGCAATCAGCCCCAGCATTTT. Translation gives CASSPTGDSNQPQHF.

This clonotype showed up just a few times. The J gene is TRBJ1-5, the V gene TRBV11-1; TRBD1 matches at 9 bases. From germline, CDR1 is SGHAT and CDR2 FQDESV (reference sequence). This CDR3 has 19 amino acids. Unmatched junction bases numbered 11, after V lost 1 base and J lost 1 base. CDR3 DNA sequence: TGTGCCAGCAGCTTAGGACGGTGGGGACAGGGAGAAAGCAATCAGCCCCAGCATTTT. Amino acid sequence: CASSLGRWGQGESNQPQHF.

V gene TRBV5-4 combines with J gene TRBJ2-7; D remains ambiguous. Between the trimmed V and J ends, which lost 9 bases and 6 bases, there was a span of 19 bases. The V gene's germline CDR1 is SGHNT and CDR2 YYREEE (reference sequence). There are 13 residues in the CDR3. CDR3 sequence: CATAGRPFGEQYF. CDR3 coding DNA: TGTGCCACCGCTGGGCGGCCTTTCGGCGAGCAGTACTTC.

The gene calls are TRBV5-1 and TRBJ2-5; 13 positions match TRBD2. The CDR3 sequence is 16 residues long. V shed 0 bases and J 5 bases; nucleotides not matched to a gene: 4. The germline CDR1 and CDR2 sequences are SGHRS and YFSETQ. CDR3 in DNA: TGCGCCAGCAGCTTGGGGGGACTAGCGGGGATCGAGACCCAGTACTTC. Its protein product is CASSLGGLAGIETQYF.

The chain has TRBV4-2 and TRBJ1-4; possible D gene TRBD1, 5 bases. CDR1 and CDR2 from the germline V gene are LGHNA and YNFKEQ. This CDR3 region has 16 residues. Trimming cost V 2 bases and J 3 bases, with 13 bases left between them. CDR3: CASSQNTGRANEKLFF. The CDR3 region has the DNA TGTGCCAGCAGCCAAAATACAGGACGCGCTAATGAAAAACTGTTTTTT.

This clonotype was detected only a few times. The V and J genes are TRBV20-1 and TRBJ2-3, with a tentative D call TRBD1 (5 bases). The germline V gene encodes CDR1 DFQATT and CDR2 SNEGSKA (reference sequence). This CDR3 spans 11 amino acids. V gave up 7 bases and J gave up 6 bases, with 11 bases separating them. In DNA, the CDR3 is TGCAGTGTAAGGGGCGCGGATACGCAGTATTTT. This codes for CSVRGADTQYF.

The V gene is TRBV11-2, the J gene TRBJ2-1; no reliable D call. V was shortened by 1 base and J by 7 bases, with 11 bases between the two germline ends. Germline V gene sequence: CDR1 SGHAT, CDR2 FQNNGV. This CDR3 is built from 14 residues. CDR3 loop: CASSLGSFLNEQFF. The CDR3, as DNA: TGTGCCAGCAGCTTAGGGAGTTTCCTGAATGAGCAGTTCTTC. Filled out from reference TRBV11-2 and TRBJ2-1, the complete variable domain reads EAGVAQSPRYKIIEKRQSVAFWCNPISGHATLYWYQQILGQGPKLLIQFQNNGVVDDSQLPKDRFSAERLKGVDSTLKIQPAKLEDSAVYLCASSLGSFLNEQFFGPGTRLTVL.